The rows below give T cell receptor beta chains drawn from one sample of a study of PD-L1 blockade in urothelial cancer. Using immunoSEQ multiplex PCR, the repertoire was profiled, and TCRdb retains in-frame clones only, with some absent. The sample has around 100,000 clones, around 90% seen once; the top ten hold about 0.92%. Source: PBMCs, taken around atezolizumab (anti-PD-L1) treatment. The receptors come from a woman of 80 years or more with urothelial cancer. The CDR3 runs from the conserved cysteine through the conserved F or W. The order of the fields is J gene, clone size, CDR3 length, D gene, V gene, CDR3 protein, CDR3 DNA. The D gene is left open where the match is weak. The listing skips clone size in some rows; elsewhere it reads once, few, many or a size class.

j_call: TRBJ1-5
clone_size: once
cdr3_length: 15
d_call: TRBD1
v_call: TRBV4-1
cdr3_aa: CASSQERDRDQPQHF
cdr3_nt: TGCGCCAGCAGCCAAGAAAGGGACAGGGATCAGCCCCAGCATTTT

j_call: TRBJ1-1
clone_size: NA
cdr3_length: 15
d_call: TRBD1
v_call: TRBV7-9
cdr3_aa: CASSWGTGENTEAFF
cdr3_nt: TGTGCCAGCAGCTGGGGTACAGGGGAAAACACTGAAGCTTTCTTT

j_call: TRBJ2-3
clone_size: NA
cdr3_length: 15
d_call: NA
v_call: TRBV6-1
cdr3_aa: CASSETSLATDTQYF
cdr3_nt: TGTGCCAGCAGTGAAACGTCCCTAGCAACAGATACGCAGTATTTT

j_call: TRBJ2-1
clone_size: once
cdr3_length: 12
d_call: NA
v_call: TRBV7-2
cdr3_aa: CASSFGPYEQFF
cdr3_nt: TGTGCCAGCAGCTTTGGTCCCTACGAGCAGTTCTTC

j_call: TRBJ2-5
clone_size: NA
cdr3_length: 15
d_call: TRBD2
v_call: TRBV28
cdr3_aa: CASSRAGGSPGTQYF
cdr3_nt: TGTGCCAGCAGTCGAGCGGGAGGGAGCCCAGGGACCCAGTACTTC

j_call: TRBJ2-5
clone_size: NA
cdr3_length: 14
d_call: TRBD2
v_call: TRBV6-1
cdr3_aa: CASRSSGSQETQYF
cdr3_nt: TGTGCCAGCAGGTCTAGCGGGTCCCAAGAGACCCAGTACTTC

j_call: TRBJ2-7
clone_size: NA
cdr3_length: 11
d_call: NA
v_call: TRBV29-1
cdr3_aa: CSVNYSYEQYF
cdr3_nt: TGCAGCGTTAACTACTCCTACGAGCAGTACTTC

j_call: TRBJ1-2
clone_size: NA
cdr3_length: 14
d_call: NA
v_call: TRBV7-9
cdr3_aa: CASSFPGAVYGYTF
cdr3_nt: TGTGCCAGCAGCTTTCCAGGGGCAGTCTATGGCTACACCTTC

j_call: TRBJ2-5
clone_size: once
cdr3_length: 16
d_call: TRBD2
v_call: TRBV4-2
cdr3_aa: CASSQTSGGLQETQYF
cdr3_nt: TGTGCCAGCAGTCAAACTAGCGGGGGCCTTCAAGAGACCCAGTACTTC

j_call: TRBJ2-7
clone_size: once
cdr3_length: 16
d_call: TRBD1
v_call: TRBV18
cdr3_aa: CASSLTSGTEHQEQYF
cdr3_nt: TGTGCCAGCTCGCTAACTTCCGGGACAGAGCATCAGGAGCAGTACTTC

j_call: TRBJ2-3
clone_size: once
cdr3_length: 14
d_call: NA
v_call: TRBV6-4
cdr3_aa: CASSGPGKGDTQYF
cdr3_nt: TGTGCCAGCAGTGGACCGGGAAAAGGGGATACGCAGTATTTT

j_call: TRBJ2-1
clone_size: NA
cdr3_length: 17
d_call: TRBD2
v_call: TRBV14
cdr3_aa: CASSPLTLAGGPNEQFF
cdr3_nt: TGTGCCAGCAGCCCATTAACCCTAGCGGGAGGGCCGAATGAGCAGTTCTTC

j_call: TRBJ1-2
clone_size: once
cdr3_length: 15
d_call: TRBD1
v_call: TRBV28
cdr3_aa: CASSQGQGVNYGYTF
cdr3_nt: TGTGCCAGCAGCCAGGGACAGGGAGTGAACTATGGCTACACCTTC

j_call: TRBJ2-3
clone_size: NA
cdr3_length: 15
d_call: TRBD2
v_call: TRBV11-2
cdr3_aa: CASHPGGSYQDTQYF
cdr3_nt: TGTGCCAGCCACCCGGGAGGGAGTTATCAAGATACGCAGTATTTT

j_call: TRBJ2-7
clone_size: few
cdr3_length: 14
d_call: NA
v_call: TRBV7-2
cdr3_aa: CASSLGGGNYEQYF
cdr3_nt: TGTGCCAGCAGCTTGGGAGGGGGAAACTACGAGCAGTACTTC

j_call: TRBJ1-3
clone_size: NA
cdr3_length: 16
d_call: NA
v_call: TRBV21-1
cdr3_aa: CASSLRDRLSGNTIYF
cdr3_nt: TGTGCCAGCAGCCTCCGGGACAGGCTCTCTGGAAACACCATATATTTT

j_call: TRBJ1-1
clone_size: once
cdr3_length: 14
d_call: TRBD1
v_call: TRBV5-6
cdr3_aa: CASSSGGWGTEAFF
cdr3_nt: TGTGCCAGCAGCTCAGGGGGCTGGGGCACTGAAGCTTTCTTT

j_call: TRBJ2-1
clone_size: NA
cdr3_length: 12
d_call: TRBD2
v_call: TRBV19
cdr3_aa: CASSELAGEQFF
cdr3_nt: TGTGCCAGTAGTGAACTAGCGGGAGAGCAGTTCTTC

j_call: TRBJ2-5
clone_size: NA
cdr3_length: 18
d_call: TRBD1
v_call: TRBV9
cdr3_aa: CASSVTGGGLSLAETQYF
cdr3_nt: TGTGCCAGCAGCGTGACAGGGGGCGGTCTATCCCTCGCGGAGACCCAGTACTTC

j_call: TRBJ1-1
clone_size: NA
cdr3_length: 14
d_call: NA
v_call: TRBV2
cdr3_aa: CASSVVGANTEAFF
cdr3_nt: TGTGCCAGCAGTGTGGTAGGGGCGAACACTGAAGCTTTCTTT

j_call: TRBJ1-2
clone_size: few
cdr3_length: 14
d_call: TRBD1
v_call: TRBV6-4
cdr3_aa: CASSLTGQDYGYTF
cdr3_nt: TGTGCCAGCAGCCTCACGGGACAGGACTATGGCTACACCTTC

j_call: TRBJ2-3
clone_size: NA
cdr3_length: 14
d_call: NA
v_call: TRBV9
cdr3_aa: CASNDWGTSPQQYF
cdr3_nt: TGTGCCAGCAACGATTGGGGGACTTCTCCACAGCAGTATTTT

j_call: TRBJ2-1
clone_size: NA
cdr3_length: 15
d_call: TRBD2
v_call: TRBV5-4
cdr3_aa: CASSPTSGSYNEQFF
cdr3_nt: TGTGCCAGCAGTCCCACTAGCGGGAGTTACAATGAGCAGTTCTTC

j_call: TRBJ2-5
clone_size: NA
cdr3_length: 17
d_call: TRBD1
v_call: TRBV28
cdr3_aa: CASSFSTGTEKQETQYF
cdr3_nt: TGTGCCAGCAGTTTTAGCACAGGGACAGAGAAGCAAGAGACCCAGTACTTC

j_call: TRBJ2-1
clone_size: NA
cdr3_length: 16
d_call: TRBD2
v_call: TRBV7-9
cdr3_aa: CASSRPGLAGGNEQFF
cdr3_nt: TGTGCCAGCAGCCGGCCTGGACTAGCGGGAGGCAATGAGCAGTTCTTC

j_call: TRBJ1-4
clone_size: NA
cdr3_length: 14
d_call: TRBD1
v_call: TRBV7-2
cdr3_aa: CASSASGGGGKLFF
cdr3_nt: TGTGCCAGCAGCGCCTCAGGGGGCGGGGGAAAACTGTTTTTT

j_call: TRBJ1-1
clone_size: NA
cdr3_length: 18
d_call: TRBD1
v_call: TRBV5-6
cdr3_aa: CASSDRDRGRRVRPEAFF
cdr3_nt: TGTGCCAGCAGCGACCGGGACAGGGGGCGGCGGGTAAGGCCTGAAGCTTTCTTT

j_call: TRBJ1-5
clone_size: NA
cdr3_length: 14
d_call: TRBD1
v_call: TRBV14
cdr3_aa: CASSLTGGGQPQHF
cdr3_nt: TGTGCCAGCAGCCTAACAGGGGGCGGTCAGCCCCAGCATTTT

j_call: TRBJ2-1
clone_size: NA
cdr3_length: 16
d_call: NA
v_call: TRBV7-9
cdr3_aa: CASSIQGGSSYNEQFF
cdr3_nt: TGTGCCAGCAGCATCCAGGGGGGTAGCTCCTACAATGAGCAGTTCTTC

j_call: TRBJ1-4
clone_size: NA
cdr3_length: 18
d_call: NA
v_call: TRBV5-4
cdr3_aa: CASSSPWGGGSSNEKLFF
cdr3_nt: TGTGCCAGCAGCTCGCCTTGGGGGGGCGGATCGTCTAATGAAAAACTGTTTTTT

j_call: TRBJ1-1
clone_size: NA
cdr3_length: 14
d_call: TRBD1
v_call: TRBV29-1
cdr3_aa: CSVHQLDRGIEAFF
cdr3_nt: TGCAGCGTCCACCAACTTGACAGGGGGATTGAAGCTTTCTTT

j_call: TRBJ2-2
clone_size: NA
cdr3_length: 15
d_call: TRBD2
v_call: TRBV27
cdr3_aa: CASSFPGGGTGELFF
cdr3_nt: TGTGCCAGCAGTTTCCCCGGGGGAGGGACCGGGGAGCTGTTTTTT

j_call: TRBJ1-5
clone_size: NA
cdr3_length: 16
d_call: NA
v_call: TRBV28
cdr3_aa: CASNILDRISNQPQHF
cdr3_nt: TGTGCCAGCAATATCTTAGACAGGATTAGCAATCAGCCCCAGCATTTT

j_call: TRBJ2-1
clone_size: NA
cdr3_length: 16
d_call: TRBD2
v_call: TRBV9
cdr3_aa: CASSVSSGRTHNEQFF
cdr3_nt: TGTGCCAGCAGCGTATCGAGCGGGAGGACACACAATGAGCAGTTCTTC

j_call: TRBJ1-5
clone_size: NA
cdr3_length: 16
d_call: NA
v_call: TRBV7-9
cdr3_aa: CASSLDQGLRNQPQHF
cdr3_nt: TGTGCCAGCAGCTTAGATCAGGGTCTGCGCAATCAGCCCCAGCATTTT

j_call: TRBJ2-2
clone_size: NA
cdr3_length: 14
d_call: NA
v_call: TRBV6-5
cdr3_aa: CASSYGTDTGELFF
cdr3_nt: TGTGCCAGCAGTTACGGCACCGACACCGGGGAGCTGTTTTTT

j_call: TRBJ2-5
clone_size: NA
cdr3_length: 16
d_call: TRBD2
v_call: TRBV5-8
cdr3_aa: CASSWTGTSEQETQYF
cdr3_nt: TGTGCCAGCAGCTGGACCGGGACTAGCGAACAAGAGACCCAGTACTTC

j_call: TRBJ1-2
clone_size: NA
cdr3_length: 15
d_call: NA
v_call: TRBV5-1
cdr3_aa: CASSLGLTGAYGYTF
cdr3_nt: TGCGCCAGCAGCCTGGGTTTAACAGGAGCCTATGGCTACACCTTC

j_call: TRBJ1-1
clone_size: NA
cdr3_length: 13
d_call: NA
v_call: TRBV7-8
cdr3_aa: CASSTSRNTEAFF
cdr3_nt: TGTGCCAGCAGCACATCACGGAACACTGAAGCTTTCTTT

j_call: TRBJ1-5
clone_size: NA
cdr3_length: 18
d_call: TRBD1
v_call: TRBV15
cdr3_aa: CATSRDLYGTGLGEPQHF
cdr3_nt: TGTGCCACCAGCAGAGATTTGTACGGGACAGGCCTCGGGGAGCCCCAGCATTTT

j_call: TRBJ2-1
clone_size: NA
cdr3_length: 13
d_call: NA
v_call: TRBV9
cdr3_aa: CASSVGGLNEQFF
cdr3_nt: TGTGCCAGCAGCGTAGGGGGGCTCAATGAGCAGTTCTTC

j_call: TRBJ2-3
clone_size: NA
cdr3_length: 11
d_call: NA
v_call: TRBV20-1
cdr3_aa: CSARGDGGTYF
cdr3_nt: TGCAGTGCGAGAGGGGATGGGGGGACGTATTTT

j_call: TRBJ1-4
clone_size: NA
cdr3_length: 13
d_call: TRBD1
v_call: TRBV2
cdr3_aa: CAGTGDLNEKLFF
cdr3_nt: TGTGCCGGAACAGGGGACCTTAATGAAAAACTGTTTTTT

j_call: TRBJ2-1
clone_size: NA
cdr3_length: 15
d_call: TRBD2
v_call: TRBV7-9
cdr3_aa: CASSTLAGLLYEQFF
cdr3_nt: TGTGCCAGCAGCACTCTAGCGGGATTGCTTTATGAGCAGTTCTTC

j_call: TRBJ1-4
clone_size: NA
cdr3_length: 16
d_call: NA
v_call: TRBV7-8
cdr3_aa: CASNQGGARANEKLFF
cdr3_nt: TGTGCCAGCAACCAGGGTGGTGCACGAGCTAATGAAAAACTGTTTTTT

j_call: TRBJ2-1
clone_size: NA
cdr3_length: 14
d_call: TRBD2
v_call: TRBV7-3
cdr3_aa: CASTQAGGGNEQFF
cdr3_nt: TGTGCCAGCACCCAAGCGGGAGGGGGCAATGAGCAGTTCTTC

j_call: TRBJ1-5
clone_size: few
cdr3_length: 14
d_call: TRBD1
v_call: TRBV9
cdr3_aa: CASSYGQADQPQHF
cdr3_nt: TGTGCCAGCAGCTATGGACAGGCTGATCAGCCCCAGCATTTT

j_call: TRBJ2-1
clone_size: NA
cdr3_length: 16
d_call: TRBD1
v_call: TRBV6-6
cdr3_aa: CASSYPQVGNRGEQFF
cdr3_nt: TGTGCCAGCAGTTACCCCCAGGTCGGGAACAGGGGGGAGCAGTTCTTC

j_call: TRBJ2-5
clone_size: NA
cdr3_length: 15
d_call: TRBD2
v_call: TRBV11-2
cdr3_aa: CASSLGTSGWETQYF
cdr3_nt: TGTGCCAGCAGCTTGGGGACTAGCGGGTGGGAGACCCAGTACTTC

j_call: TRBJ1-5
clone_size: NA
cdr3_length: 13
d_call: TRBD1
v_call: TRBV28
cdr3_aa: CASKGANNQPQHF
cdr3_nt: TGTGCCAGCAAGGGGGCTAACAATCAGCCCCAGCATTTT

j_call: TRBJ2-7
clone_size: NA
cdr3_length: 14
d_call: NA
v_call: TRBV2
cdr3_aa: CASPPMGSTYEQYF
cdr3_nt: TGTGCCAGCCCCCCCATGGGGAGCACCTACGAGCAGTACTTC